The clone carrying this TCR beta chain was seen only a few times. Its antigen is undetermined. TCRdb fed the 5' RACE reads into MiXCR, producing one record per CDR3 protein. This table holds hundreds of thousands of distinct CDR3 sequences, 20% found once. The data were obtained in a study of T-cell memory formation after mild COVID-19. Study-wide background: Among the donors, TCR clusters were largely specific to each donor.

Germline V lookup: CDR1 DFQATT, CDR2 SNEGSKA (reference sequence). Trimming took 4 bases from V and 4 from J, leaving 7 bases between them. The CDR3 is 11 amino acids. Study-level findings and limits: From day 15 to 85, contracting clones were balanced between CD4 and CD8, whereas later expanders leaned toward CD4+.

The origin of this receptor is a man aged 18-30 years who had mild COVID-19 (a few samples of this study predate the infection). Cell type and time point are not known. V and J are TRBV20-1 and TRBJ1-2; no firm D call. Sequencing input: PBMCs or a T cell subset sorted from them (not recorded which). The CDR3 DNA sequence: TGCAGTGCTAAGGACGCCTATGGCTACACCTTC. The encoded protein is CSAKDAYGYTF.